This TCR beta chain came from a study of T cells in Graves' hyperthyroidism and ophthalmopathy. Per the germline V gene, CDR1 is MNHEY and CDR2 is SVGEGT. The CDR3 extends over 13 amino acids. V dropped 8 bases and J dropped 1 base, with 8 bases sitting between them. Ten or more counts support this clonotype. Its antigen is unidentified. Findings of the study overall: Ophthalmopathy cases were set apart from stable hyperthyroidism by a 13 V-J model.

TCR beta CDR3 regions were amplified from RNA. First-round RT-PCR targeting the TCR CDR3 was performed with the HTBI primer set. Via MiXCR, TCRdb re-called the multiplex PCR reads, giving one row per CDR3 protein. Among 300,000 to 400,000 distinct CDR3 sequences listed, around 14% were seen once. Researchers defined stable Graves' hyperthyroidism as no ophthalmopathy progression within 18 months. Material: blood. This clonotype was obtained from a woman aged 18-29 years with Graves' hyperthyroidism. The rearrangement links TRBV6-2 or TRBV6-3 to TRBJ2-2; D might be TRBD1 (5 bases). The CDR3 protein is CASPDMNTGELFF. DNA for the CDR3: TGTGCCAGCCCGGACATGAACACCGGGGAGCTGTTTTTT.